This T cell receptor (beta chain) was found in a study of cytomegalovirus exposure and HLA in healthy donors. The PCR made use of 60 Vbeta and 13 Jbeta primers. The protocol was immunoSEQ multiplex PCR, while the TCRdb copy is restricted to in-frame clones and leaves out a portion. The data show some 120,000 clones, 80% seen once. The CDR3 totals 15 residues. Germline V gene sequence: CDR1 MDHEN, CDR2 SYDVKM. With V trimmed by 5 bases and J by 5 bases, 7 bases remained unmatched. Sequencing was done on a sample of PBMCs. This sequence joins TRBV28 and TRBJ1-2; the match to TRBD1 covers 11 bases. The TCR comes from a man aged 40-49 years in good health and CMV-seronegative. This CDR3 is CASSDDGQGAYGYTF. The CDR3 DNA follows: TGTGCCAGCAGTGACGACGGACAGGGGGCGTATGGCTACACCTTC.